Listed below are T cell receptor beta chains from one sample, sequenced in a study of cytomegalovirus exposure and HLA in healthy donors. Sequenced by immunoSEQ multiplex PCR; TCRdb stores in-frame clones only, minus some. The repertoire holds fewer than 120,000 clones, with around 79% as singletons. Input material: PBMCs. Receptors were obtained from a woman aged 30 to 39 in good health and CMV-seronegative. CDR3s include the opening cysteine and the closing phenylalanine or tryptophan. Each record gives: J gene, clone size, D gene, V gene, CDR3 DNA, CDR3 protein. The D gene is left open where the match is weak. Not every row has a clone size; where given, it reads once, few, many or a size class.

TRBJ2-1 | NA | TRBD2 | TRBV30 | TGTGCCTGGAAGGGGACTACCAACTCCTACAATGAGCAGTTCTTC | CAWKGTTNSYNEQFF
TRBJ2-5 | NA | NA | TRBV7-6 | TGTGCCAGCAGCTTAGTAAGGGGCCAAGAGACCCAGTACTTC | CASSLVRGQETQYF
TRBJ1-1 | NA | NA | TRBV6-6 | TGTGCCAGCAGTTTGTACAGTCTAATGGACACTGAAGCTTTCTTT | CASSLYSLMDTEAFF
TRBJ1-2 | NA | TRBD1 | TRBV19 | TGTGCCAGCCAATCTCTGGGACAGACAGTCTATGGCTACACCTTC | CASQSLGQTVYGYTF
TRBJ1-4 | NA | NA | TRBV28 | TGTGCCAGCAGCCCGGACAGCACTAATGAAAAACTGTTTTTT | CASSPDSTNEKLFF
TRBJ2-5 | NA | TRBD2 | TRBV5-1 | TGCGCCAGCAGCTTGGTACCTAGCGGGGCGGAGACCCAGTACTTC | CASSLVPSGAETQYF
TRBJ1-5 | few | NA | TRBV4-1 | TGCGCCAGCAGCCAAGATGGCGGCAGGGCTCAGCCCCAGCATTTT | CASSQDGGRAQPQHF
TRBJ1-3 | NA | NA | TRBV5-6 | TGTGCCAGCAGCTTGTTTACAGGGAGCCAAGGAAACACCATATATTTT | CASSLFTGSQGNTIYF
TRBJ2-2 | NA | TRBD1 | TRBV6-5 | TGTGCCAGCAGCCGACAGGGGTACGGGGAGCTGTTTTTT | CASSRQGYGELFF
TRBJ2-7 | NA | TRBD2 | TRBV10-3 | TGTGCCATCAGTGGATGGACTAGCGGGACCGAGCAGTACTTC | CAISGWTSGTEQYF
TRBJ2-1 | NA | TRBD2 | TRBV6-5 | TGTGCCAGCAGCCGGGGGGGCAATGAGCAGTTCTTC | CASSRGGNEQFF
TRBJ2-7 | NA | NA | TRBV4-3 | TGCGCCAGCAGCCAAGGGCCACAGGACTACGAGCAGTACTTC | CASSQGPQDYEQYF
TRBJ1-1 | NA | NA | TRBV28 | TGTGCCAGCAACTGGAACACTGAAGCTTTCTTT | CASNWNTEAFF
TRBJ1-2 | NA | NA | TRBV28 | TGTGCCAGCAGATCAACAGGGAATTGGGACTATGGCTACACCTTC | CASRSTGNWDYGYTF
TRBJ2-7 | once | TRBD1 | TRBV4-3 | TGCGCCAGCAGCCAAGGGGGGACAGGGGCAAAGTTAGACTACGAGCAGTACTTC | CASSQGGTGAKLDYEQYF
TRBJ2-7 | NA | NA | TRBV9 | TGTGCCAGCGCCTATTCGGGTGACGTTTATGACGAGCAGTACTTC | CASAYSGDVYDEQYF